This T cell receptor beta chain was captured in a study of OX40 agonist ivuxolimab in advanced cancers. A single count supports this clone. Germline V CDR1 and CDR2: MDHEN, SYDVKM. Trimming pared 4 bases from V and 9 bases from J, leaving 3 bases between. This CDR3 has 9 residues. TCRdb keeps only in-frame clones here, not all; method: immunoSEQ multiplex PCR. This sample yields more than 50,000 clones, of which 70% to 90% are seen a single time; roughly 4.5% belongs to the top ten. This TCR came from an adult with an advanced solid tumor such as melanoma, head and neck, liver or kidney cancer. The V call is TRBV28, the J call TRBJ2-5; the D is unclear. Sequencing was performed on CD4+ or CD8+ T cells sorted from blood, taken in a trial of the OX40 agonist ivuxolimab. The CDR3 spells CASSWPQYF. Written as DNA, the CDR3 is TGTGCCAGCAGTTGGCCCCAGTACTTC.